The entry below describes one T cell receptor (beta chain). Its antigen remains unknown. The junction departs from the called germline gene at one end, perhaps through a read error. In germline, CDR1 is LGHDT, CDR2 YNNKEL (reference sequence). The CDR3 loop spans 15 amino acids. This entry belongs to a study of T cells in tumors after PD-1 blockade. On the study more broadly: Tumor samples yielded about 21-fold more depth than single-cell TCR sequencing.

Produced via immunoSEQ multiplex PCR; TCRdb's table is partial and in-frame only. The sample holds 7,900 or so clones, roughly 60% seen once. Whole-study findings and limits: Peripheral recruitment is suggested, as some novel exhausted tumor clones were in pre-treatment blood.

Regarding time point: second of two post-therapy site-matched biopsies roughly 8 weeks apart. The chain uses TRBV3-1 (or the pseudogene TRBV3-2) and TRBJ1-1; 7 bases agree with TRBD1. Sequenced material: tumor tissue, taken after anti-PD-1 treatment. The sequence derives from a human donor with basal cell carcinoma. Written as DNA, the CDR3 is TGTGTCAGCAGCCAACAAGGGGGCTATGGTACTGAAGCTTTCTTT. Its translation is CVSSQQGGYGTEAFF.